A single sample gave rise to the 10 T cell receptor beta chains below, sequenced in a study of cytomegalovirus exposure and HLA in healthy donors (dated by TCRdb to the late 2010s). Receptors were amplified or captured by the immunoSEQ multiplex PCR assay. For the multiplex PCR, a mixture combining 60 forward primers for TCR Vbeta segments and 13 reverse primers for TCR Jbeta segments was used. TCRdb mirrors the immuneACCESS table, restricted to in-frame sequences. Some clones are absent from its copies; in checked studies, under half trace to an unresolved V gene, and the reason for the others is unknown. The sample table holds 150,000 to 200,000 clones, of which 82% were seen once. The top ten clonotypes cover over 1.2% of the sample. The sample consisted of PBMCs. The origin of the receptors is a girl aged 5-17 years in good health and CMV-seropositive.

This clone showed up just a few times. The chain couples TRBV6-5 to TRBJ2-7; TRBD2 agrees at 8 bases. With 10 bases clipped from V and 5 bases from J, the junction kept 10 bases outside the gene matches. Per the germline V gene, CDR1 is MNHEY and CDR2 is SVGAGI. The CDR3 spans 13 residues. CDR3 in DNA: TGTGCCACCTCGGGACTAGGGGTTCACGAGCAGTACTTC. It specifies CATSGLGVHEQYF.

The V and J genes are TRBV5-1 and TRBJ2-4, with TRBD1 matching 9 bases. CDR3 length: 15 amino acids. The V and J ends lost 1 base and 3 bases, in that order; junction bases with no gene match: 2. Looked up from germline, CDR1 is SGHRS and CDR2 is YFSETQ. The CDR3 sequence is CASSLTGGGKNIQYF. The CDR3 nucleotides are TGCGCCAGCAGCTTGACAGGGGGCGGCAAAAACATTCAGTACTTC.

The V and J genes are TRBV19 and TRBJ2-5; 16 bases are shared with TRBD2. Germline lookup yields CDR1 LNHDA and CDR2 SQIVND (reference sequence). This CDR3 region has 17 residues. The ends lost 6 bases at V and 1 base at J; junction bases unmatched: 5. The CDR3 reads CASSGTSGGALQETQYF. CDR3 DNA: TGTGCCAGTAGCGGGACTAGCGGGGGGGCTCTCCAAGAGACCCAGTACTTC.

The chain recombines TRBV27 with TRBJ2-7; D uncertain. The V gene lost 2 bases and the J gene lost 1 base, with 12 bases spanning the gap. The CDR3 is made up of 15 amino acids. Germline V gene data show CDR1 as MNHEY and CDR2 as SMNVEV (reference sequence). The CDR3: CASSLRPGRSYEQYF. The CDR3, as DNA: TGTGCCAGCAGTTTAAGGCCAGGCCGATCCTACGAGCAGTACTTC.

DNA for the CDR3: TGTGCCAGCAGTTCGGGCAGGGCTAACTATGGCTACACCTTC. Its translation: CASSSGRANYGYTF. V is TRBV27 and J is TRBJ1-2; a weak D match, TRBD1 (5 bases). The CDR3 loop spans 14 amino acids. Germline V gives CDR1 MNHEY, CDR2 SMNVEV (reference sequence). Trimming pared 4 bases from V and 0 bases from J, leaving 9 bases between.

The chain carries TRBV2 and TRBJ1-1; no reliable D call. This CDR3 contains 12 residues. V dropped 5 bases and J dropped 1 base, with 5 bases sitting between them. The germline CDR1 and CDR2 sequences are SNHLY and FYNNEI. The CDR3 protein is CASSSWNTEAFF. In DNA form, the CDR3 reads TGTGCCAGCAGTTCATGGAACACTGAAGCTTTCTTT.

Here the CDR3 reads CASSPGTGSEKLFF. The CDR3 DNA is TGTGCCAGCAGCCCCGGGACAGGGAGTGAAAAACTGTTTTTT. The chain employs TRBV7-6 and TRBJ1-4; 9 bases are shared with TRBD1. V lost 5 bases, J lost 7 bases, and 5 bases stayed unmatched. Germline CDR1 is SGHVS and CDR2 is FNYEAQ. This CDR3 region has 14 residues.

The chain joins TRBV21-1 to TRBJ1-1; the D call of TRBD1 is as the table states it, not checked on the DNA. TRBV21-1 is listed as a pseudogene. The CDR3 runs to 16 residues. CDR3 protein: CASTHKGPGQNTEAFF. The CDR3 nucleotides are TGTGCCAGCACCCACAAGGGTCCAGGGCAGAACACTGAAGCTTTCTTT.

The rearrangement uses TRBV6-5 and TRBJ2-1, with 9 positions matching TRBD1. The CDR3 spans 15 residues. V lost 3 bases to trimming and J lost 6 bases; unmatched junction nucleotides: 6. Germline-derived CDR1 and CDR2 are MNHEY and SVGAGI. In DNA, the CDR3 is TGTGCCAGCAGTTATACCGGGGACAGGGCCAATGAGCAGTTCTTC. It translates to CASSYTGDRANEQFF.

The rearrangement links TRBV28 to TRBJ1-1; D unresolved. V was pared by 8 bases and J by 5 bases, with 6 bases between. This CDR3 comprises 10 residues. Per germline, CDR1 MDHEN and CDR2 SYDVKM. The CDR3 loop reads CASLETEAFF. The DNA for the CDR3 is TGTGCCAGCTTGGAGACTGAAGCTTTCTTT. Full variable domain (missing parts from reference TRBV28 and TRBJ1-1): DVKVTQSSRYLVKRTGEKVFLECVQDMDHENMFWYRQDPGLGLRLIYFSYDVKMKEKGDIPEGYSVSREKKERFSLILESASTNQTSMYLCASLETEAFFGQGTRLTVV.